Below are 26 T cell receptor beta chains sequenced from a single sample in a study of cytomegalovirus exposure and HLA in healthy donors. Researchers ran the PCR with 60 Vbeta and 13 Jbeta primers. Libraries were prepared by immunoSEQ multiplex PCR; TCRdb keeps only in-frame clonotypes and omits some of them. The sample carries about 160,000 clones, about 80% recorded once. The sequenced material came from PBMCs. The origin of the receptors is a man in his fifties in good health and CMV-seropositive.

Here the CDR3 reads CASSSGTGGYGYTF. The CDR3 DNA is TGTGCCAGCAGCTCCGGGACAGGGGGCTATGGCTACACCTTC. The chain links TRBV27 to TRBJ1-2; 11 bases are a match to TRBD1. This CDR3 is built from 14 residues. Germline assignment: CDR1 MNHEY and CDR2 SMNVEV (reference sequence). Losses at the gene ends were 6 bases for V and 4 bases for J; bases not matched to a gene: 4.

This clone showed up just a few times. The genes are TRBV4-2 and TRBJ2-3; 7 bases line up with TRBD1. V was clipped by 1 base and J by 1 base; unmatched bases: 5. CDR3 length: 16 amino acids. CDR1 is LGHNA, CDR2 YNFKEQ, per germline. The CDR3 is CASSQAGTGGTDTQYF. The CDR3 region has the DNA TGTGCCAGCAGCCAAGCTGGAACAGGGGGCACAGATACGCAGTATTTT.

This rearrangement joins TRBV7-9 to TRBJ2-1; 8 positions agree with TRBD1. The CDR3 is made up of 15 amino acids. Losses at the gene ends were 5 bases for V and 4 bases for J; bases not matched to a gene: 7. CDR1 and CDR2 from the germline V gene are SEHNR and FQNEAQ (reference sequence). CDR3 region: CASSLGQGNYNEQFF. The DNA for the CDR3 is TGTGCCAGCAGCCTCGGACAGGGAAATTACAATGAGCAGTTCTTC.

In DNA, the CDR3 is TGCGCCAGTTCCCCGGGACTAGTGAATGTTATTGAGCAGTTCTTC. Translated: CASSPGLVNVIEQFF. The chain has TRBV4-1 and TRBJ2-1; 8 nucleotides match TRBD2. CDR3 size: 15 residues. The junction had 16 bases not matched to a gene; V was cut back by 9 bases and J by 9 bases. Germline lookup yields CDR1 MGHRA and CDR2 YSYEKL.

In this sample, this clone turned up once. The chain recombines TRBV9 with TRBJ2-5, with 8 bases matching TRBD1. Near its end, the DNA agrees better with TRBJ2-7, so the J call may be wrong. Germline V gene data show CDR1 as SGDLS and CDR2 as YYNGEE. There are 15 residues in the CDR3. The CDR3 spells CASSVAGTGYYEQYF. The CDR3 DNA is TGTGCCAGCAGCGTAGCTGGGACAGGTTACTACGAGCAGTACTTC.

The rearrangement joins TRBV7-6 to TRBJ2-2; TRBD2 matches 13 bases. The germline gives CDR1 SGHVS, CDR2 FNYEAQ. This CDR3 is 18 amino acids long. J was trimmed by 4 bases and V by 5 bases; bases with no gene match: 10. The CDR3, as DNA: TGTGCCAGCAGCCTTCGGACTAGCGGGGGAGGGGGCACCGGGGAGCTGTTTTTT. It is translated as CASSLRTSGGGGTGELFF.

This rearrangement joins TRBV10-3 to TRBJ1-2, with 11 positions matching TRBD1. This CDR3 contains 13 residues. V dropped 6 bases and J dropped 6; count of bases not matched to a gene: 3. Germline CDR1 reads ENHRY; CDR2 reads SYGVKD. The CDR3 sequence is CAIRDRGLNGYTF. The CDR3, as DNA: TGTGCCATCAGGGACAGGGGGCTTAATGGCTACACCTTC.

V is TRBV5-8 and J is TRBJ2-5, with 9 bases aligning to TRBD1. V lost 3 bases, J lost 2 bases, and 5 bases stayed unmatched. CDR1 is SGHTS, CDR2 YDEGEE, per germline. The CDR3 runs 15 residues. CDR3 amino acids: CASSSGQGRQETQYF. DNA of the CDR3: TGTGCCAGCAGCTCCGGACAGGGGAGACAAGAGACCCAGTACTTC.

The sample holds a few counts of this clone. The chain uses TRBV30 and TRBJ1-5; D is undetermined. The CDR3 runs 13 residues. V was shortened by 2 bases and J by 7 bases, with 12 bases between the two germline ends. The V gene's germline CDR1 is GTSNPN and CDR2 SVGIG (reference sequence). CDR3 sequence: CAWSPGIWQPQHF. The CDR3 bases are TGTGCCTGGAGTCCGGGGATTTGGCAGCCCCAGCATTTT.

CDR3 coding DNA: TGTGCCAGCAGCGCCCGGGACAGCAATGAGCAGTTCTTC. It is translated as CASSARDSNEQFF. The chain carries TRBV9 and TRBJ2-1; 7 nucleotides match TRBD1. CDR3 size: 13 residues. V dropped 3 bases and J dropped 6; count of bases not matched to a gene: 3. Germline CDR1 reads SGDLS; CDR2 reads YYNGEE.

V and J are TRBV5-1 and TRBJ1-1; 7 bases line up with TRBD1. The CDR3 is 14 residues long. Germline CDR1 is SGHRS and CDR2 is YFSETQ. J lost 11 bases, V lost 0 bases, and 10 bases had no gene match. CDR3 sequence (DNA): TGCGCCAGCAGCTTGGGGGACAGCCCGGTCGGGGCTTTCTTT. Protein: CASSLGDSPVGAFF.

J is TRBJ1-1 and V is TRBV5-1, with D maybe TRBD1 (5 bases). Germline-derived CDR1 and CDR2 are SGHRS and YFSETQ. This CDR3 has 17 amino acids. The V end lost 1 base, the J end lost 0 bases, and 16 bases lay between the germline ends. The CDR3 sequence is CASSLKVAGLMNTEAFF. The CDR3 DNA follows: TGCGCCAGCAGCTTGAAGGTGGCAGGGCTGATGAACACTGAAGCTTTCTTT.

The CDR3, as DNA: TGTGCCAGCACAAGCGGGCAAGAGACCCAGTACTTC. Translating gives CASTSGQETQYF. The rearrangement joins TRBV5-4 to TRBJ2-5; D is possibly TRBD2 (6 bases). The V end was cut by 6 bases, the J end by 2 bases, with 8 bases between. CDR1 and CDR2 from the germline V gene are SGHNT and YYREEE (reference sequence). The CDR3 loop spans 12 amino acids. Complete variable domain (other parts from reference TRBV5-4 and TRBJ2-5): ETGVTQSPTHLIKTRGQQVTLRCSSQSGHNTVSWYQQALGQGPQFIFQYYREEENGRGNFPPRFSGLQFPNYSSELNVNALELDDSALYLCASTSGQETQYFGPGTRLLVL.

The rearrangement links TRBV5-6 to TRBJ2-7; 7 nucleotides match TRBD1. Per germline, CDR1 SGHDT and CDR2 YYEEEE. V lost 4 bases to trimming and J lost 0 bases; unmatched junction nucleotides: 7. This CDR3 contains 15 residues. In DNA, the CDR3 is TGTGCCAGCAGCCTTACAGGGGCTACCTCCTACGAGCAGTACTTC. Translation gives CASSLTGATSYEQYF.

The chain has TRBV5-1 and TRBJ2-1; 9 positions agree with TRBD2. Germline assignment: CDR1 SGHRS and CDR2 YFSETQ. This CDR3 contains 16 residues. Germline trimming cut 1 base from V and 10 bases from J; bases unmatched to any gene: 12. The CDR3: CASSLTSGSLFLEQFF. CDR3 DNA sequence: TGCGCCAGCAGCTTGACTAGCGGGTCTCTATTCCTGGAGCAGTTCTTC.

The rearrangement links TRBV4-2 to TRBJ2-6, with 7 positions matching TRBD2. V lost 3 bases, J lost 0 bases, and 8 bases stayed unmatched. The CDR3 is 18 residues long. Per the germline V gene, CDR1 is LGHNA and CDR2 is YNFKEQ. CDR3 in amino acids: CASSHGGLESSGANVLTF. In nucleotides, the CDR3 is TGTGCCAGCAGCCACGGGGGGTTGGAGAGCTCTGGGGCCAACGTCCTGACTTTC.

This clone showed up just a few times. The CDR3 region is CAIPLAADTQYF. In DNA, the CDR3 is TGTGCCATCCCCCTAGCGGCAGATACGCAGTATTTT. The chain recombines TRBV10-3 with TRBJ2-3, with TRBD2 matching 7 bases. Trimming cost V 8 bases and J 4 bases; bases outside gene matches: 3. The CDR3 has 12 residues. Per the germline V gene, CDR1 is ENHRY and CDR2 is SYGVKD.

The V call is TRBV14, the J call TRBJ1-6; TRBD1 is a possible D gene (5 bases). The CDR3 has 17 residues. Between the trimmed V and J ends, which lost 0 bases and 9 bases, there was a span of 18 bases. In germline, CDR1 is SGHDN, CDR2 FVKESK. This CDR3 reads CASSQDLGGRWGSPLHF. The CDR3 nucleotides read TGTGCCAGCAGCCAAGATTTGGGGGGAAGGTGGGGTTCACCCCTCCACTTT.

There are a few counts of this clone. The gene calls are TRBV6-1 and TRBJ2-2, with a tentative D call TRBD1 (6 bases). Trimming took off 1 base at V and 1 base at J, with 7 bases between the two ends. This CDR3 region has 15 residues. From germline, CDR1 is MNHNS and CDR2 SASEGT. DNA for the CDR3: TGTGCCAGCAGTGAAGGGACAGTGAACACCGGGGAGCTGTTTTTT. This encodes CASSEGTVNTGELFF.

The chain is built from TRBV5-1 and TRBJ2-7; 7 bases map to TRBD1. The V gene end was trimmed by 4 bases and the J gene end by 3 bases; junction bases not matched to a gene: 13. The CDR3 consists of 16 residues. Germline assignment: CDR1 SGHRS and CDR2 YFSETQ. DNA of the CDR3: TGCGCCAGCAGCCCCACTCACGACAGGGAAATCTACGAGCAGTACTTC. It specifies CASSPTHDREIYEQYF.

Note on this clone: At one end the junction does not follow the germline gene, possibly because of a read error. This chain joins TRBV7-9 and TRBJ1-2; D ambiguous. CDR1 SEHNR and CDR2 FQNEAQ come from the germline V gene (reference sequence). The CDR3 runs 8 residues. CDR3 in amino acids: CASSFGAF. CDR3 DNA: TGTGCCAGCAGCTTCGGGGCCTTC.

J is TRBJ2-5 and V is TRBV10-2; 10 nucleotides match TRBD2. The J segment lost 6 bases and the V segment lost 3 bases, leaving 7 bases of the junction unmatched. CDR1 and CDR2 from the germline V gene are WSHSY and SAAADI. The CDR3 consists of 15 residues. Written as DNA, the CDR3 is TGCGCCAGCAGTGAAGGAGCGGGGGGGCAAAAGACCCAGTACTTC. Translating it yields CASSEGAGGQKTQYF.

In this sample, this clone turned up once. The V call is TRBV9, the J call TRBJ2-7; D might be TRBD1 (5 bases). This CDR3 is 15 amino acids long. Germline V gene sequence: CDR1 SGDLS, CDR2 YYNGEE. Trimming removed 4 bases from V and 0 bases from J, with 14 bases in between. CDR3: CASSPLGRSSYEQYF. The CDR3 region has the DNA TGTGCCAGCAGCCCCTTGGGGCGCAGCTCCTACGAGCAGTACTTC. The full variable domain, its missing parts supplied by reference TRBV9 and TRBJ2-7, is DSGVTQTPKHLITATGQRVTLRCSPRSGDLSVYWYQQSLDQGLQFLIQYYNGEERAKGNILERFSAQQFPDLHSELNLSSLELGDSALYFCASSPLGRSSYEQYFGPGTRLTVT.

Here the CDR3 reads CASSLEGYQPQHF. DNA of the CDR3: TGTGCCAGCAGCTTAGAGGGGTATCAGCCCCAGCATTTT. The rearrangement joins TRBV7-9 to TRBJ1-5; TRBD1 is a possible D gene (5 bases). Trimming shortened V by 1 base and J by 5 bases, and 6 bases separated the two germline ends. The CDR3 consists of 13 residues. Germline loops: CDR1 SEHNR, CDR2 FQNEAQ (reference sequence).

Concerning this clone itself: The same CDR3 is also encoded by other DNA sequences in this sample. The chain carries TRBV6-1 and TRBJ1-2, with 7 bases that match TRBD1. J gave up 4 bases and V 1 base, and 9 bases lay outside the gene matches. This CDR3 has 16 residues. Looked up from germline, CDR1 is MNHNS and CDR2 is SASEGT. The CDR3 coding sequence is TGTGCCAGCAGTGAAGGGGAACAGGGGATCGGCTATGGCTACACCTTC. Protein product: CASSEGEQGIGYGYTF.

The V and J genes are TRBV7-3 and TRBJ2-5; weak D call: TRBD1 (6 bases). Germline V CDR1 and CDR2: SGHTA, FQGTGA. The CDR3 is 13 amino acids. V shed 1 base and J shed 3 bases, with 6 bases lying between them. The CDR3 sequence: CASSLNREETQYF. CDR3 nucleotide sequence: TGTGCCAGCAGCTTAAACAGGGAAGAGACCCAGTACTTC.